The T cell receptor beta chain under discussion was sequenced for a study of shared clonotypes between healthy human individuals. Findings of the study overall: Collection of samples was limited to blood; tissue repertoires likely differ.

Germline lookup yields CDR1 MNHEY and CDR2 SMNVEV (reference sequence). This CDR3 has 15 residues. Losses at the gene ends were 0 bases for V and 5 bases for J; bases not matched to a gene: 4. About this clone itself: Its specificity is unknown.

Investigators spread the genomic DNA of each subset evenly over several immunoSEQ plates. Using immunoSEQ multiplex PCR, the repertoire was profiled, and TCRdb retains in-frame clones only, with some absent. The table shows approximately 1.4 million clones, with 98% occurring only once. V usage is TRBV27 and J usage is TRBJ2-3, with TRBD2 matching 8 bases. The clonotype comes from a man under 40 in good health. Sequences were obtained from naive CD4+ T cells sorted from blood. Subset meaning: CD45RA+ positively selected. CDR3 amino acids: CASSLSLAGLDTQYF. The CDR3 nucleotides are TGTGCCAGCAGTTTATCCCTAGCGGGCCTAGATACGCAGTATTTT.